This TCR beta chain originates from a study of identical twins (dated by TCRdb to the mid-2010s). Background on the whole study: To test whether fetal clonotypes persist, this study deep-sequenced TCR alpha and beta repertoires from monozygotic twins, from unrelated adults of various ages, and from cord blood. Replicate twin experiments were performed at different times using different library preparation protocols to rule out contamination.

Every donor in the study was a healthy Caucasian. Three unrelated non-twin adults were additionally sequenced: a male aged 18 to 29, a male aged 50 to 60 and a female aged 50 to 60. Miltenyi CD45RO+ enrichment and human naive T-cell isolation kits were used to isolate memory (CD45RO+) and naive T cells from PBMC. Library prep was done by 5' RACE. The sequencer was an Illumina HiSeq 2000. Template switching introduced a universal primer binding site; the final cDNA contained a unique molecular identifier, enabling accurate counting of TCR cDNA molecules. First-strand cDNA for TCR alpha and beta chains was synthesized from specific primers in the conserved constant-segment region. To control for contamination, each cDNA library was double barcoded with a SMART-Mk sample barcode plus Illumina barcodes. Two successive PCR steps introduced TruSeq adapter sequences along with Illumina sample barcodes. The TCR alpha and beta cDNA libraries were sequenced on the Illumina HiSeq platform using custom primers. The authors' analysis ran thus. Raw reads were processed with MiGEC to extract unique molecular identifiers, and MiXCR was used to determine CDR3 positions. For each individual, recombination models were inferred using an EM algorithm with the repgenHMM and IGoR tools. The tcR package in R was used for shared clonotype analysis, with sharing normalized by the product of cloneset sizes. Out-of-frame nonproductive sequences were analyzed to study raw recombination free of thymic and clonal selection effects. TCRdb handled the public reads itself, with Q25 trimming in fastp and clone calling in MiXCR, and kept productive beta chains. Every distinct CDR3 protein forms one entry, paired with its most common genes and DNA. TCRdb, not the authors, supplied the V and J calls. This sample comprises 640,000 or so distinct CDR3 sequences, approximately 6% of them detected only once. The ten largest clones add up to 1.5% to 2% of the sample.

The CDR3, cysteine through phenylalanine, is 14 amino acids long. Only CDR3 DNA is held: 42 bases, read in frame from base 1. Reading the germline V gene gives CDR1 SGHRS and CDR2 YFSETQ. At the junction V is shortened by 7 bases and J by 8 bases; bases outside the gene matches: 11. This clonotype occurred a few times. Its binding antigen is unknown. No per-base quality is available; no much larger clone lies one base away. What the research found in general, with its limitations: Invariant T cells such as MAIT and iNKT could partly confound zero-insertion analyses, although diverse VJ usage argued against such confounding for most clonotypes. Out-of-frame TCR alpha sequences shared between twins showed an excess of low generation-probability sequences compared with coincidental sharing between unrelated individuals. In monozygotic twins, out-of-frame TCR alpha sharing was systematically underestimated by recombination models, although the models agreed with sharing between unrelated individuals. Abundant cord blood beta clonotypes had fewer insertions, young adult naive repertoires showed a similar but weaker trend, and memory repertoires showed no such trend. Because the same donors could not be followed over many years, conclusions were based on cross-sectional statistical analysis. The excess sharing between twins in beta out-of-frame sequences was weaker because fewer shared sequences reduced the signal-to-noise ratio.

The sequenced sample consisted of naive T cells sorted from blood. The sample's cell subset or site label is to be understood as: cells isolated with a human naive T-cell isolation kit. The chain was built from TRBV5-1 and TRBJ2-1, with TRBD2 matching 8 junction bases. This TCR was sampled from a man in his late teens or twenties in good health. The CDR3 reads as follows: CASSPAGGSDEQFF. Read as DNA, the sequence is TGCGCCAGCTCCCCTGCGGGGGGCTCAGATGAGCAGTTCTTC. When the CDR3 is completed using the reference TRBV5-1 and TRBJ2-1 genes on either side, the full variable domain is KAGVTQTPRYLIKTRGQQVTLSCSPISGHRSVSWYQQTPGQGLQFLFEYFSETQRNKGNFPGRFSGRQFSNSRSEMNVSTLELGDSALYLCASSPAGGSDEQFFGPGTRLTVL.